This is a list of T cell receptor beta chains from one sample in a study of cytomegalovirus exposure and HLA in healthy donors. Profiled with immunoSEQ multiplex PCR; TCRdb holds only in-frame clones, not every one. This sample has approximately 220,000 clones; 76% occur once, and the top ten carry around 0.63%. The sample taken for sequencing was PBMCs. The receptors originated from a man aged 18 to 30 in good health and CMV-seronegative. Each CDR3 is given with its conserved first and last residue. Fields, in order: J gene, clone size, D gene, V gene, CDR3 DNA, CDR3 protein. A D gene is named only where the DNA matches it firmly. Some rows have no size entry. The others give once, few or many, or a class for an expanded clone.

J gene: TRBJ2-7; clone size: -; D gene: TRBD1; V gene: TRBV6-5; CDR3 DNA: TGTGCCAGCAGTCCCGGGACAGGGGGAAGCTACGAGCAGTACTTC; CDR3 protein: CASSPGTGGSYEQYF
J gene: TRBJ2-7; clone size: few; D gene: TRBD2; V gene: TRBV10-1; CDR3 DNA: TGCGCCAGCAGTACAGGGAACAGGACTAGCGGGAGGCCCTACGAGCAGTACTTC; CDR3 protein: CASSTGNRTSGRPYEQYF
J gene: TRBJ2-7; clone size: -; D gene: TRBD2; V gene: TRBV7-2; CDR3 DNA: TGTGCCAGCAGCTTAGCCCCCGCCCAGCGGGATTACGACGAGCAGTACTTC; CDR3 protein: CASSLAPAQRDYDEQYF
J gene: TRBJ2-4; clone size: -; D gene: -; V gene: TRBV4-1; CDR3 DNA: TGCGCCAGCAGCCAAATAGGGGATTCCAAAAACATTCAGTACTTC; CDR3 protein: CASSQIGDSKNIQYF
J gene: TRBJ1-1; clone size: -; D gene: TRBD1; V gene: TRBV7-9; CDR3 DNA: TGTGCCAGCAGGAGCGACAGGGTGAAAACTGAAGCTTTCTTT; CDR3 protein: CASRSDRVKTEAFF
J gene: TRBJ2-1; clone size: -; D gene: TRBD2; V gene: TRBV7-9; CDR3 DNA: TGTGCCAGCAGCGTCAGCGGGAGAGGTTACAATGAGCAGTTCTTC; CDR3 protein: CASSVSGRGYNEQFF
J gene: TRBJ1-1; clone size: -; D gene: -; V gene: TRBV28; CDR3 DNA: TGTGCCAGCACGGACCGAGGGGGTGGGAACACTGAAGCTTTCTTT; CDR3 protein: CASTDRGGGNTEAFF
J gene: TRBJ2-7; clone size: -; D gene: TRBD2; V gene: TRBV30; CDR3 DNA: TGTGCCTGGAGTATTGGGACTAGCGGGAGATACGAGCAGTACTTC; CDR3 protein: CAWSIGTSGRYEQYF
J gene: TRBJ2-1; clone size: -; D gene: TRBD2; V gene: TRBV30; CDR3 DNA: TGTGCCTCCCTAGCGGGAGGGCCCTACAATGAGCAGTTCTTC; CDR3 protein: CASLAGGPYNEQFF
J gene: TRBJ2-1; clone size: -; D gene: TRBD1; V gene: TRBV4-1; CDR3 DNA: TGCGCCAGCAGCCAAGATTATACGGGACAGTACAATGAGCAGTTCTTC; CDR3 protein: CASSQDYTGQYNEQFF
J gene: TRBJ2-7; clone size: -; D gene: TRBD2; V gene: TRBV6-1; CDR3 DNA: TGTGCAAGTGGCAGCGGGGACTCCTACGAGCAGTACTTC; CDR3 protein: CASGSGDSYEQYF
J gene: TRBJ2-1; clone size: once; D gene: TRBD1; V gene: TRBV4-1; CDR3 DNA: TGCGCCAGCAGCCAAGAGGAAGTGGGACAGGAAATTTTCAATGAGCAGTTCTTC; CDR3 protein: CASSQEEVGQEIFNEQFF
J gene: TRBJ2-1; clone size: few; D gene: TRBD1; V gene: TRBV5-1; CDR3 DNA: TGCGCCAGCAGCCCGGGACAGGGGGACGGCAATGAGCAGTTCTTC; CDR3 protein: CASSPGQGDGNEQFF
J gene: TRBJ2-1; clone size: -; D gene: -; V gene: TRBV2; CDR3 DNA: TGTGCCAGCAGTGGACTAGACTACAATGAGCAGTTCTTC; CDR3 protein: CASSGLDYNEQFF
J gene: TRBJ1-2; clone size: -; D gene: -; V gene: TRBV7-9; CDR3 DNA: TGTTCCAGCAGCTTAGCGGGCAGACCTAACTATGGCTACACCTTC; CDR3 protein: CSSSLAGRPNYGYTF
J gene: TRBJ1-1; clone size: -; D gene: -; V gene: TRBV30; CDR3 DNA: TGTGCCTGGAGTCCGGGGAACACTGAAGCTTTCTTT; CDR3 protein: CAWSPGNTEAFF
J gene: TRBJ1-2; clone size: -; D gene: -; V gene: TRBV19; CDR3 DNA: TGTGCCAGTAGTATAGATTCGGGTAACTATGGCTACACCTTC; CDR3 protein: CASSIDSGNYGYTF
J gene: TRBJ2-5; clone size: few; D gene: TRBD2; V gene: TRBV2; CDR3 DNA: TGTGCCTCGGGGCTAGCGGGAATCCCCCAAGAGACCCAGTACTTC; CDR3 protein: CASGLAGIPQETQYF
J gene: TRBJ2-6; clone size: -; D gene: -; V gene: TRBV9; CDR3 DNA: TGTGCCAGCAGCGTCCCCTTGGGGGCCAACGTCCTGACTTTC; CDR3 protein: CASSVPLGANVLTF
J gene: TRBJ2-2; clone size: -; D gene: TRBD2; V gene: TRBV30; CDR3 DNA: TGTGCCTGGAGTGTCGGACTAGCGATCGGGGAGCTGTTTTTT; CDR3 protein: CAWSVGLAIGELFF
J gene: TRBJ1-2; clone size: -; D gene: TRBD1; V gene: TRBV6-1; CDR3 DNA: TGTGCCAGCAGTGTCAGGACAGGGCATAACTATGGCTACACCTTC; CDR3 protein: CASSVRTGHNYGYTF
J gene: TRBJ2-3; clone size: -; D gene: TRBD1; V gene: TRBV30; CDR3 DNA: TGTGCCTGGAGTGTATTCCCGTTGGACAGGGGCCGTTATACGCAGTATTTT; CDR3 protein: CAWSVFPLDRGRYTQYF
J gene: TRBJ2-1; clone size: -; D gene: -; V gene: TRBV29-1; CDR3 DNA: TGCAGCGTTGTTCAGGGGCCCTACGTCTACGCCAATGAGCAGTTCTTC; CDR3 protein: CSVVQGPYVYANEQFF
J gene: TRBJ1-1; clone size: -; D gene: -; V gene: TRBV10-1; CDR3 DNA: TGCGCCAGCAGTGAGGGAGAGAGGACTGAAGCTTTCTTT; CDR3 protein: CASSEGERTEAFF
J gene: TRBJ1-5; clone size: -; D gene: -; V gene: TRBV21-1; CDR3 DNA: TGTGCCAGCAGCGGGACAGGGGGCCTTCAGCCCCAGCATTTT; CDR3 protein: CASSGTGGLQPQHF
J gene: TRBJ2-7; clone size: -; D gene: TRBD1; V gene: TRBV6-5; CDR3 DNA: TGTGCCAGCAGTTCTATTACAGGGGGTTCCTACGAGCAGTACTTC; CDR3 protein: CASSSITGGSYEQYF
J gene: TRBJ1-1; clone size: -; D gene: TRBD1; V gene: TRBV19; CDR3 DNA: TGTGCCAGTAGTGCCCCGGACAGGGTGGGGAACACTGAAGCTTTCTTT; CDR3 protein: CASSAPDRVGNTEAFF
J gene: TRBJ2-7; clone size: -; D gene: TRBD1; V gene: TRBV6-1; CDR3 DNA: TGTGCCAGCAGCAAGACAGGGCTACAATACGAGCAGTACTTC; CDR3 protein: CASSKTGLQYEQYF
J gene: TRBJ2-1; clone size: -; D gene: -; V gene: TRBV5-8; CDR3 DNA: TGTGCCAGCAGCTTATACATCAGGGGCTACAATGAGCAGTTCTTC; CDR3 protein: CASSLYIRGYNEQFF
J gene: TRBJ1-2; clone size: few; D gene: TRBD1; V gene: TRBV7-2; CDR3 DNA: TGTGCCAGCAGCCCCGACCGGGACAGATATGGCTACACCTTC; CDR3 protein: CASSPDRDRYGYTF
J gene: TRBJ1-1; clone size: -; D gene: -; V gene: TRBV11-2; CDR3 DNA: TGTGCCAGCAGCTTAGATAGGAACACTGAAGCTTTCTTT; CDR3 protein: CASSLDRNTEAFF
J gene: TRBJ2-7; clone size: -; D gene: TRBD2; V gene: TRBV5-8; CDR3 DNA: TGTGCCAGCAGCTCCGGAACCTCGACTAGCGTCGCCTCCGAGCAGTACTTC; CDR3 protein: CASSSGTSTSVASEQYF
J gene: TRBJ2-1; clone size: -; D gene: TRBD2; V gene: TRBV5-1; CDR3 DNA: TGCGCCAGCAGCTTGGATCCGGGAGGGAGGAATGAGCAGTTCTTC; CDR3 protein: CASSLDPGGRNEQFF
J gene: TRBJ2-1; clone size: -; D gene: TRBD1; V gene: TRBV5-1; CDR3 DNA: TGCGCCAGCAGCATCCGGGACAGGCAGTTCTTC; CDR3 protein: CASSIRDRQFF
J gene: TRBJ2-1; clone size: -; D gene: TRBD1; V gene: TRBV5-4; CDR3 DNA: TGTGCCAGCAGCGGGGGACAGACCTACAATGAGCAGTTCTTC; CDR3 protein: CASSGGQTYNEQFF
J gene: TRBJ1-1; clone size: -; D gene: -; V gene: TRBV30; CDR3 DNA: TGTGCGCAGGGAGGGGACACTGAAGCTTTCTTT; CDR3 protein: CAQGGDTEAFF
J gene: TRBJ2-7; clone size: -; D gene: -; V gene: TRBV12-5; CDR3 DNA: TGTGCTAGTGGTTTGGGAGTCAACTCCTACGAGCAGTACTTC; CDR3 protein: CASGLGVNSYEQYF
J gene: TRBJ2-5; clone size: -; D gene: -; V gene: TRBV28; CDR3 DNA: TGTGCCAGCAGTTTTACCGGCAGTCCGAGGGGGTCGCCCCAGTACTTC; CDR3 protein: CASSFTGSPRGSPQYF
J gene: TRBJ2-7; clone size: few; D gene: -; V gene: TRBV7-8; CDR3 DNA: TGTGCCAGCAGCCCCCGGACACGTTACGAGCAGTACTTC; CDR3 protein: CASSPRTRYEQYF
J gene: TRBJ2-1; clone size: -; D gene: -; V gene: TRBV5-1; CDR3 DNA: TGCGCCAGCAGCTTGGATCGGGAGGAGCAGTTCTTC; CDR3 protein: CASSLDREEQFF
J gene: TRBJ2-1; clone size: -; D gene: -; V gene: TRBV6-5; CDR3 DNA: TGTGCCAGCAGTGAGCGGTACAATGAGCAGTTCTTC; CDR3 protein: CASSERYNEQFF
J gene: TRBJ1-5; clone size: -; D gene: -; V gene: TRBV6-6; CDR3 DNA: TGTGCCAGCGACGGGACTTATAGCAATCAGCCCCAGCATTTT; CDR3 protein: CASDGTYSNQPQHF
J gene: TRBJ2-7; clone size: -; D gene: -; V gene: TRBV19; CDR3 DNA: TGTGCCAGTAGTAATCCAGGGAACTACGAGCAGTACTTC; CDR3 protein: CASSNPGNYEQYF
J gene: TRBJ1-1; clone size: -; D gene: -; V gene: TRBV5-1; CDR3 DNA: TGCGCCAGCAGCTTTTTAGTTTCCACCGGGACACCTAACACTGAAGCTTTCTTT; CDR3 protein: CASSFLVSTGTPNTEAFF
J gene: TRBJ2-2; clone size: -; D gene: TRBD1; V gene: TRBV27; CDR3 DNA: TGTGCCAGCAGGATTCGGACAGGGCGCACCGGGGAGCTGTTTTTT; CDR3 protein: CASRIRTGRTGELFF
J gene: TRBJ1-3; clone size: -; D gene: -; V gene: TRBV9; CDR3 DNA: TGTGCCAGCAGCGCGGGGGGGGCCTCTGGAAACACCATATATTTT; CDR3 protein: CASSAGGASGNTIYF
J gene: TRBJ1-1; clone size: -; D gene: TRBD1; V gene: TRBV28; CDR3 DNA: TGTGCCAGCAGTGGGACAGCCGATGTGTCTGAAGCTTTCTTT; CDR3 protein: CASSGTADVSEAFF
J gene: TRBJ1-1; clone size: -; D gene: -; V gene: TRBV5-4; CDR3 DNA: TGTGCCAGCAGCTTGGCGCGGGGGAGGGTGAACACTGAAGCTTTCTTT; CDR3 protein: CASSLARGRVNTEAFF
J gene: TRBJ1-4; clone size: once; D gene: -; V gene: TRBV2; CDR3 DNA: TGTGCCAGCAACGAACAGCGGCGAGAAAAACTGTTTTTT; CDR3 protein: CASNEQRREKLFF
J gene: TRBJ1-1; clone size: -; D gene: -; V gene: TRBV7-9; CDR3 DNA: TGTGCCAGCAGCGCCGTACAGGGATTCACTGAAGCTTTCTTT; CDR3 protein: CASSAVQGFTEAFF
J gene: TRBJ2-1; clone size: few; D gene: -; V gene: TRBV7-9; CDR3 DNA: TGTGCCAGCAGCCCGGGACACCCGAATGAGCAGTTCTTC; CDR3 protein: CASSPGHPNEQFF
J gene: TRBJ2-3; clone size: once; D gene: -; V gene: TRBV6-1; CDR3 DNA: TGTGCCAGCAGTGAACGGGGTGAATTCAGGCTAGATACGCAGTATTTT; CDR3 protein: CASSERGEFRLDTQYF
J gene: TRBJ1-1; clone size: -; D gene: TRBD1; V gene: TRBV5-1; CDR3 DNA: TGCGCCAGCAGCTTGGCCGCCGACAGGGACACTGAAGCTTTCTTT; CDR3 protein: CASSLAADRDTEAFF
J gene: TRBJ2-3; clone size: -; D gene: -; V gene: TRBV10-1; CDR3 DNA: TGCGCCAGCAGTGAGAATGGGCCTAGCACAGATACGCAGTATTTT; CDR3 protein: CASSENGPSTDTQYF
J gene: TRBJ2-5; clone size: -; D gene: TRBD2; V gene: TRBV2; CDR3 DNA: TGTGCCAGCAGACCCGGGACTAGCGGGAGGACGGAGACCCAGTACTTC; CDR3 protein: CASRPGTSGRTETQYF
J gene: TRBJ2-1; clone size: -; D gene: TRBD1; V gene: TRBV7-8; CDR3 DNA: TGTGCCAGCAGCCCCGGGACAGGGACCTACAATGAGCAGTTCTTC; CDR3 protein: CASSPGTGTYNEQFF